Sequencing of this TCR beta chain was carried out in a study of blood T cells in healthy people across ages. The junction had 4 bases not matched to a gene; V was cut back by 2 bases and J by 2 bases. Germline CDR1 is MDHEN and CDR2 is SYDVKM. The CDR3 spans 16 residues. Primed by a sample-barcoded 5' primer and a J-beta primer mix, a second PCR proceeded for 7 to 11 cycles. TCRdb ran MiXCR on the 5' RACE reads and lists one entry per CDR3 protein. The sample comprises some 930,000 distinct CDR3 sequences, under 35% of which are singletons, and 10% rests with the top ten. These data were also filed under a second study, of T cells of mothers and their children.

The receptor's source is a woman aged 35 to 49 in good health. The J gene is TRBJ1-5, the V gene TRBV28, with TRBD1 matching 9 bases. The source material was blood. CDR3: CASSLRGQGGNQPQHF. The CDR3 coding sequence is TGTGCCAGCAGTTTACGGGGACAGGGTGGCAATCAGCCCCAGCATTTT.